This T cell receptor (beta chain) was found in a study of blood T cell repertoires in COVID-19. The wider study: Sample material is recorded as cDNA or gDNA derived from T cells, B-cell-depleted T cells, or PBMCs.

Per the authors' pipeline: Amplification with reference gene primers provided the estimates of nucleated cell counts. The repertoire was sequenced with immunoSEQ multiplex PCR; TCRdb's copy has only in-frame clones and lacks some. V, J and clone size are taken as reported in that table, and D and trimming were inferred from the DNA itself. The sample shows around 83,000 clones, more than 75% of them seen only once. This CDR3 region has 14 residues. Between the trimmed V and J ends, which lost 0 bases and 4 bases, there was a span of 7 bases. Germline CDR1 and CDR2: ENHRY and SYGVKD. The sample taken for sequencing was peripheral blood. This sequence joins TRBV10-3 and TRBJ2-1; D unresolved. The sequence came from a woman between 70 and 85 years old with acute or convalescent COVID-19. The CDR3 spells CAISESNEYNEQFF. The CDR3 DNA reads TGTGCCATCAGTGAGTCGAACGAGTACAATGAGCAGTTCTTC.